This TCR beta chain was profiled in a study of OX40 agonist ivuxolimab in advanced cancers. This clone was counted only a few times. The data were produced by immunoSEQ multiplex PCR, yet TCRdb's version contains in-frame clones alone and is incomplete. The data contain fewer than 15,000 clones, around 83% of them seen just once; the ten biggest clones take up 40% to 50%. The CDR3 is 16 amino acids. CDR1 is SGDLS and CDR2 is YYNGEE in the germline V gene. J lost 5 bases, V lost 3 bases, and 9 bases had no gene match. This clonotype was obtained from an adult with an advanced solid tumor such as melanoma, head and neck, liver or kidney cancer. The rearrangement uses TRBV9 and TRBJ1-2, with TRBD1 matching 11 bases. The sequencing used CD4+ or CD8+ T cells sorted from blood, collected in a trial of the OX40 agonist ivuxolimab. CDR3 protein: CASSGAGTGGIYGYTF. In DNA form, the CDR3 reads TGTGCCAGCAGCGGAGCCGGGACAGGGGGTATTTATGGCTACACCTTC.